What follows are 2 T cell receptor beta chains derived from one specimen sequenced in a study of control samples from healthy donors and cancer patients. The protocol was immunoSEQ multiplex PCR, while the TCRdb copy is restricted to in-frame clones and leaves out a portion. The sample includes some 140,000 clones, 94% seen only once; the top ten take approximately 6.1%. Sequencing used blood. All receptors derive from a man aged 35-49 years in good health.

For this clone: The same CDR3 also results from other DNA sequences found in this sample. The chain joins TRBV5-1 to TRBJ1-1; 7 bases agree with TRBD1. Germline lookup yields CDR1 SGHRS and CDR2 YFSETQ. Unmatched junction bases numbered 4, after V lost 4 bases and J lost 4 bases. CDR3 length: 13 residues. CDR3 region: CASSPAGGTEAFF. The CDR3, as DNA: TGCGCCAGCAGCCCGGCAGGGGGCACTGAAGCTTTCTTT.

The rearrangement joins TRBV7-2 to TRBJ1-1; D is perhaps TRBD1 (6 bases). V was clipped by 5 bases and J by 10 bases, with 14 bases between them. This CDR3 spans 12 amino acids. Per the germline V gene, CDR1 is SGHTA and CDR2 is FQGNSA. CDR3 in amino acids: CASSTRGEIAFF. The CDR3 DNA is TGTGCCAGCAGCACAAGGGGGGAAATAGCTTTCTTT.